This record looks at one TCR beta chain sequence and its context. These data come from a study of OX40 agonist ivuxolimab in advanced cancers. Sequencing was performed with immunoSEQ multiplex PCR; in TCRdb, only in-frame clones are kept and a portion is missing. The top ten hold roughly 3.4% of the sample, which has some 74,000 clones, approximately 85% seen once. Exclusion of a patient followed from autoimmune disease history or systemic immunosuppression. Trimming left V 3 bases short and J 2 bases short, with 11 bases between. CDR1 is SGHTA, CDR2 FQGNSA, per germline. The CDR3 has 15 amino acids. This receptor was obtained from an adult with an advanced solid tumor such as melanoma, head and neck, liver or kidney cancer. The specimen comprised CD4+ or CD8+ T cells sorted from blood, sampled in a trial of the OX40 agonist ivuxolimab. This chain links TRBV7-2 with TRBJ1-3; D is undetermined. This chain's CDR3 is CASSFRGLAGNTIYF. CDR3 DNA sequence: TGTGCCAGCAGCTTCCGCGGGTTGGCTGGAAACACCATATATTTT. Supplemented by reference TRBV7-2 and TRBJ1-3, the full variable domain reads GAGVSQSPSNKVTEKGKDVELRCDPISGHTALYWYRQSLGQGLEFLIYFQGNSAPDKSGLPSDRFSAERTGGSVSTLTIQRTQQEDSAVYLCASSFRGLAGNTIYFGEGSWLTVV.